The rows below give T cell receptor beta chains drawn from one sample of a study of blood T cell repertoires in COVID-19. Some clones are missing from TCRdb's copy, which holds only in-frame ones; the method was immunoSEQ multiplex PCR. The table records a few hundred thousand clones, roughly 89% of them present only once. The specimen was peripheral blood. These receptors came from a woman in her sixties or seventies with COVID-19, enrolled during active disease. Both conserved end residues are part of each CDR3. Each record gives: D gene, clone size, V gene, J gene, CDR3 protein, CDR3 DNA. The D gene is left open where the match is weak. Size is stated for part of the rows, as once, few or many counts, or as a class when the clone is expanded.

TRBD2	-	TRBV6-5	TRBJ2-1	CASSYGTRGGVNEQFF	TGTGCCAGCAGTTACGGTACTCGCGGGGGGGTCAATGAGCAGTTCTTC
-	-	TRBV6-5	TRBJ1-5	CASSYSEGGSQHF	TGTGCCAGCAGTTACTCGGAGGGAGGGTCCCAGCATTTT
-	-	TRBV2	TRBJ1-4	CASSEGRLNEKLFF	TGTGCCAGCAGTGAGGGGCGGCTTAATGAAAAACTGTTTTTT
TRBD1	-	TRBV11-2	TRBJ1-2	CASSHGTGISDYGYTF	TGTGCCAGCAGCCATGGGACAGGGATTAGCGACTATGGCTACACCTTC
TRBD1	once	TRBV5-1	TRBJ1-2	CASSLLGTVYGYTF	TGCGCCAGCAGCTTGCTCGGGACAGTCTATGGCTACACCTTC
-	-	TRBV2	TRBJ1-2	CASSLTGLGYGYTF	TGTGCCAGCAGTTTGACAGGCTTGGGCTATGGCTACACCTTC
-	-	TRBV7-9	TRBJ2-2	CASTPGRNTGELFF	TGTGCCAGTACCCCGGGGAGGAACACCGGGGAGCTGTTTTTT
-	-	TRBV27	TRBJ1-2	CASSSGRGYGYTF	TGTGCCAGCAGCTCCGGGAGGGGGTATGGCTACACCTTC
-	-	TRBV10-1	TRBJ1-1	CATQKQSNTEAFF	TGCGCCACCCAAAAACAGTCGAACACTGAAGCTTTCTTT
TRBD2	-	TRBV5-4	TRBJ2-1	CASSLPPGLAGPREQFF	TGTGCCAGCAGCTTGCCCCCGGGACTAGCGGGGCCCCGGGAGCAGTTCTTC
-	-	TRBV7-3	TRBJ2-1	CASSQNGVHEQFF	TGTGCCAGCAGCCAAAACGGAGTTCATGAGCAGTTCTTC
TRBD2	-	TRBV19	TRBJ2-4	CASSQRGIIKNIQYF	TGTGCCAGTAGCCAGCGGGGGATTATCAAAAACATTCAGTACTTC
TRBD1	once	TRBV5-1	TRBJ2-5	CASAYLGQDQETQYF	TGCGCCAGCGCCTACCTGGGACAGGACCAAGAGACCCAGTACTTC
TRBD2	-	TRBV5-1	TRBJ2-5	CASSLSPLAGEGTQYF	TGCGCCAGCAGCTTGTCTCCGCTAGCGGGGGAAGGGACCCAGTACTTC
TRBD1	few	TRBV29-1	TRBJ1-1	CSAAFGTGYTEAFF	TGCAGCGCCGCGTTCGGGACAGGTTACACTGAAGCTTTCTTT
-	-	TRBV6-5	TRBJ2-1	CASKGLAYNEQFF	TGTGCCAGCAAGGGGCTAGCGTACAATGAGCAGTTCTTC
TRBD2	-	TRBV28	TRBJ2-1	CASSPSGGPYNEQFF	TGTGCCAGCAGTCCGAGCGGGGGGCCGTACAATGAGCAGTTCTTC
-	-	TRBV5-4	TRBJ1-1	CASSRTYMNTEAFF	TGTGCCAGCAGCCGGACTTACATGAACACTGAAGCTTTCTTT
TRBD1	-	TRBV7-3	TRBJ2-2	CASSLDRVDGELFF	TGTGCCAGCAGCCTTGACAGGGTGGACGGGGAGCTGTTTTTT
-	-	TRBV6-6	TRBJ1-2	CASSYPREGNYGYTF	TGTGCCAGCAGTTACCCCCGGGAGGGGAACTATGGCTACACCTTC
-	-	TRBV6-6	TRBJ2-1	CASSYLSPEEEQFF	TGTGCCAGCAGTTACCTAAGCCCTGAGGAGGAGCAGTTCTTC
TRBD2	-	TRBV10-2	TRBJ2-1	CASSPLGTSGGPGSYNEQFF	TGCGCCAGCAGTCCCCTCGGGACTAGCGGGGGGCCCGGCTCCTACAATGAGCAGTTCTTC
-	-	TRBV27	TRBJ1-5	CASSLLSGNSNQPQHF	TGTGCCAGCAGTTTATTATCGGGAAATAGCAATCAGCCCCAGCATTTT
-	-	TRBV3-1/TRBV3-2	TRBJ2-4	CASSQEGTGGGIQYF	TGTGCCAGCAGCCAAGAAGGCACAGGGGGGGGCATTCAGTACTTC
-	-	TRBV19	TRBJ1-1	CASSIRGKNTEAFF	TGTGCCAGTAGTATCCGAGGGAAGAACACTGAAGCTTTCTTT
-	-	TRBV21-1	TRBJ2-3	CASSNRLAGGTDTQYF	TGTGCCAGCAGCAATCGACTAGCGGGTGGGACAGATACGCAGTATTTT
TRBD1	once	TRBV2	TRBJ1-5	CASSKTGTNQPQHF	TGTGCCAGCAGTAAGACAGGGACGAATCAGCCCCAGCATTTT
TRBD2	-	TRBV7-3	TRBJ2-3	CASSSPNGGESTDTQYF	TGTGCCAGCAGCTCCCCCAATGGGGGGGAGAGCACAGATACGCAGTATTTT
-	-	TRBV9	TRBJ2-3	CASSQHYGDTQYF	TGTGCCAGCAGCCAACATTACGGGGATACGCAGTATTTT
TRBD1	-	TRBV2	TRBJ1-6	CASRGDSSYNSPLHF	TGTGCCAGCAGAGGGGACAGCTCCTATAATTCACCCCTCCACTTT
TRBD1	-	TRBV19	TRBJ1-1	CASSTPYPGQVMNTEAFF	TGTGCCAGTAGTACCCCCTACCCGGGACAGGTCATGAACACTGAAGCTTTCTTT
-	-	TRBV4-2	TRBJ2-5	CASSLTTQETQYF	TGTGCCAGCAGCCTAACGACTCAAGAGACCCAGTACTTC
TRBD1	-	TRBV27	TRBJ2-6	CASSFVGTGRSGANVLTF	TGTGCCAGCAGTTTCGTCGGGACAGGACGCTCTGGGGCCAACGTCCTGACTTTC
TRBD1	-	TRBV18	TRBJ1-1	CASSPRQGENTEAFF	TGTGCCAGCTCACCTCGACAGGGCGAGAACACTGAAGCTTTCTTT
-	-	TRBV9	TRBJ2-5	CASSVGRGGLETQYF	TGTGCCAGCAGCGTAGGGAGGGGGGGCCTAGAGACCCAGTACTTC
TRBD2	-	TRBV7-2	TRBJ2-7	CASSLASGGYEQYF	TGTGCCAGCAGCTTAGCTAGCGGGGGATACGAGCAGTACTTC
-	-	TRBV25-1	TRBJ2-7	CASTFAYEQYF	TGTGCCAGCACCTTTGCGTACGAGCAGTACTTC
TRBD1	-	TRBV6-5	TRBJ1-5	CASSRTGGDQPQHF	TGTGCCAGCAGTAGGACAGGGGGCGATCAGCCCCAGCATTTT
-	-	TRBV5-6	TRBJ2-3	CASSFRRSTDTQYF	TGTGCCAGCAGCTTCCGCAGGAGCACAGATACGCAGTATTTT
TRBD1	-	TRBV11-1	TRBJ1-1	CASSPQTGGGTEAFF	TGTGCCAGCAGCCCCCAGACAGGGGGAGGGACTGAAGCTTTCTTT
-	-	TRBV24-1	TRBJ1-2	CATSDPYNYGYTF	TGTGCCACCAGTGATCCTTATAACTATGGCTACACCTTC